This T cell receptor (beta chain) was observed in a study of shared clonotypes between healthy human individuals. Trimming removed 0 bases from V and 7 bases from J; junction bases left unmatched: 7. Looked up from germline, CDR1 is SGHRS and CDR2 is YFSETQ. The CDR3 spans 15 residues. Whole-study results and caveats: Among the subsets, naive ones generally showed larger estimated richness than memory ones. Sampling covered blood only; tissue repertoires likely differ.

To note about this clone: Its matching antigen is unknown.

The sorted-subset replicate PCRs were given 200 ng DNA, which is approximately 30,000 T cell genomes. Per the original data handling: Junction-only sequences without quality scores came from ImmunoSEQ, so filtering differed. Profiling relied on immunoSEQ multiplex PCR, and the TCRdb table lists in-frame clones only, not all of them. V, J and clone size were drawn from that table, and D and trimming were deduced from the DNA. Of roughly 2 million clones listed, approximately 94% were seen once; the top ten hold approximately 0.13%. This chain uses TRBV5-1 with TRBJ1-5; 7 bases line up with TRBD1. The TCR originated in a man aged 18 to 35 in good health. Specimen: naive CD4+ T cells sorted from blood. As for subset: CD45RA+ positively selected. The DNA for the CDR3 is TGCGCCAGCAGCTTGGAAGGGGGCGAAGAACAGCCCCAGCATTTT. This gives the protein CASSLEGGEEQPQHF.